This is a list of T cell receptor beta chains from one sample in a study of blood T cells in healthy people across ages. TCRdb re-analysed the 5' RACE reads in MiXCR, keeping a single row per CDR3 protein. The sample includes some 800,000 distinct CDR3 sequences, under 55% of them seen just once. Sequenced material: blood. The receptors originated from a man aged 55 to 69 in good health. Both conserved end residues are part of each CDR3. A D gene is named only where the DNA matches it firmly. Clone size is not always given. Where it is, it says once, few, many or a class for expanded clones.

size	D	J	V	CDR3	DNA
-	TRBD1	TRBJ1-1	TRBV29-1	CSVEVGTVEAFF	TGCAGCGTTGAAGTCGGGACAGTTGAAGCTTTCTTT
-	TRBD2	TRBJ2-1	TRBV14	CASAPLRGGYNEQFF	TGTGCCAGCGCCCCGCTGCGGGGGGGCTACAATGAGCAGTTCTTC
-	-	TRBJ1-2	TRBV7-2	CASSLGGTRSNYGYTF	TGTGCCAGCAGCTTAGGAGGGACACGGTCGAACTATGGCTACACCTTC
few	TRBD1	TRBJ2-3	TRBV2	CASRKDRATDTQYF	TGTGCCAGCAGGAAGGACAGGGCTACAGATACGCAGTATTTT
few	TRBD1	TRBJ2-7	TRBV15	CATSRDRGGAYEQYF	TGTGCCACCAGCAGAGATAGAGGGGGCGCCTACGAGCAGTACTTC
once	-	TRBJ1-1	TRBV12-3/TRBV12-4	CASSGPLANTEAFF	TGTGCCAGCAGTGGGCCCCTAGCAAACACTGAAGCTTTCTTT
-	-	TRBJ2-7	TRBV12-3/TRBV12-4	CASSSPGQGIYEQYF	TGTGCCAGCAGTTCCCCGGGGCAGGGGATTTACGAGCAGTACTTC
-	TRBD2	TRBJ2-1	TRBV25-1	CASSESQAGVNEQFF	TGTGCCAGCAGTGAATCCCAAGCGGGGGTCAATGAGCAGTTCTTC
-	TRBD1	TRBJ2-5	TRBV7-2	CASRQTGGTETQYF	TGTGCCAGCAGACAGACAGGGGGCACAGAGACCCAGTACTTC
-	-	TRBJ2-4	TRBV5-6	CASSKTNAKNIQYF	TGTGCCAGCAGCAAGACAAATGCCAAAAACATTCAGTACTTC
-	TRBD2	TRBJ2-3	TRBV5-1	CASSLARTSGGTDTQYF	TGCGCCAGCAGCTTGGCCCGGACTAGCGGGGGCACAGATACGCAGTATTTT
many	TRBD1	TRBJ2-7	TRBV29-1	CSVGDRAYEQYF	TGCAGCGTTGGGGACAGAGCCTACGAGCAGTACTTC
-	-	TRBJ1-1	TRBV12-3/TRBV12-4	CASRRGPNTEAFF	TGTGCCAGCAGACGGGGGCCGAACACTGAAGCTTTCTTT
-	-	TRBJ1-1	TRBV6-1	CASRSRTLAAFF	TGTGCCAGCAGGTCACGGACTCTGGCAGCTTTCTTT
few	-	TRBJ2-5	TRBV4-3	CASSQDVSRGQETQYF	TGCGCCAGCAGCCAAGATGTATCGAGGGGGCAAGAGACCCAGTACTTC
few	-	TRBJ2-7	TRBV9	CASSVGAAQLEQYF	TGTGCCAGCAGCGTAGGGGCAGCCCAACTCGAGCAGTACTTC
-	-	TRBJ2-3	TRBV4-3	CASSQEVGGAGTDTQYF	TGCGCCAGCAGCCAAGAAGTTGGAGGGGCCGGCACAGATACGCAGTATTTT
-	TRBD1	TRBJ2-7	TRBV2	CASSGGLGQGSQYF	TGTGCGAGCAGTGGAGGGCTGGGACAGGGGTCCCAGTACTTC
few	-	TRBJ2-3	TRBV24-1	CATSPGVDTQYF	TGTGCCACCAGTCCGGGCGTAGATACGCAGTATTTT
-	TRBD1	TRBJ2-7	TRBV28	CASSLADRGPIYEQYF	TGTGCCAGCAGTTTAGCAGACAGGGGGCCGATATACGAGCAGTACTTC
-	-	TRBJ2-5	TRBV30	CAWSVGSGAETQYF	TGTGCCTGGAGTGTAGGGAGTGGGGCTGAGACCCAGTACTTC
many	-	TRBJ2-1	TRBV24-1	CATSDPNRVGQFF	TGTGCCACCAGTGACCCCAACAGGGTAGGCCAGTTCTTC
few	-	TRBJ2-3	TRBV6-6	CASSSRVGRTDTQYF	TGTGCCAGCAGTTCAAGGGTAGGGAGAACAGATACGCAGTATTTT
-	-	TRBJ1-2	TRBV11-2	CASSPNPGGYTF	TGTGCCAGCAGCCCCAACCCAGGTGGCTACACCTTC
many	-	TRBJ2-5	TRBV15	CATSRLTGGETQYF	TGTGCCACCAGCAGACTGACAGGAGGAGAGACCCAGTACTTC
-	TRBD1	TRBJ2-7	TRBV6-2/TRBV6-3	CASKDRPGEQYF	TGTGCCAGCAAGGACAGGCCGGGGGAGCAGTACTTC
few	TRBD1	TRBJ2-7	TRBV20-1	CSATRQGMGEQYF	TGCAGTGCTACGCGACAGGGAATGGGCGAGCAGTACTTC
-	TRBD1	TRBJ2-7	TRBV3-1	CASSPQGTTSYEQYF	TGTGCCAGCAGTCCACAGGGGACCACCTCCTACGAGCAGTACTTC
-	TRBD1	TRBJ2-5	TRBV5-1	CARVDRGPQETQYF	TGCGCCAGGGTGGACAGGGGGCCACAAGAGACCCAGTACTTC
-	TRBD2	TRBJ2-2	TRBV7-3	CASSPLAGIGGELFF	TGTGCCAGCAGCCCGTTAGCGGGGATCGGTGGGGAGCTGTTTTTT
-	-	TRBJ2-3	TRBV20-1	CSARGFTDTQYF	TGCAGTGCTAGGGGTTTCACAGATACGCAGTATTTT
-	-	TRBJ1-1	TRBV29-1	CSAENGVTEAFF	TGCAGCGCTGAAAACGGAGTCACTGAAGCTTTCTTT
many	TRBD1	TRBJ2-7	TRBV20-1	CSADRDRAYEQYF	TGCAGTGCTGATAGGGACAGGGCTTACGAGCAGTACTTC
once	TRBD1	TRBJ1-2	TRBV7-3	CASSGAHRGWSHRSNYGYTF	TGTGCCAGCAGCGGGGCCCACAGGGGCTGGAGCCACCGTTCTAACTATGGCTACACCTTC
-	TRBD2	TRBJ2-1	TRBV20-1	CSAARLAGGSRRNEQFF	TGCAGTGCCGCAAGATTAGCGGGGGGGTCAAGAAGAAATGAGCAGTTCTTC
-	-	TRBJ2-5	TRBV20-1	CSARDSQETQYF	TGCAGTGCTAGGGACAGTCAAGAGACCCAGTACTTC
few	-	TRBJ1-1	TRBV29-1	CSVNQGGVAFF	TGCAGCGTCAACCAAGGGGGGGTAGCTTTCTTT
-	-	TRBJ2-7	TRBV20-1	CSARDHQGLYEQYF	TGCAGTGCTAGAGATCATCAGGGGCTATACGAGCAGTACTTC
many	-	TRBJ2-5	TRBV20-1	CSARDLAGQETQYF	TGCAGTGCTAGAGATCTGGCAGGACAAGAGACCCAGTACTTC
-	-	TRBJ2-7	TRBV20-1	CSARDPQGSYEQYF	TGCAGTGCTAGAGACCCCCAGGGATCGTACGAGCAGTACTTC
-	-	TRBJ2-7	TRBV29-1	CSVRPGVVYEQYF	TGCAGCGTCCGACCGGGGGTAGTATACGAGCAGTACTTC
-	-	TRBJ2-7	TRBV20-1	CSAPGATYEQYF	TGCAGTGCCCCCGGAGCAACCTACGAGCAGTACTTC
-	-	TRBJ2-1	TRBV6-6	CASSRDVLRDEQFF	TGTGCCAGCAGCCGGGACGTTTTGAGAGATGAGCAGTTCTTC
-	TRBD1	TRBJ2-7	TRBV30	CAWGDSYYEQYF	TGTGCCTGGGGGGACAGCTACTACGAGCAGTACTTC
few	-	TRBJ1-2	TRBV2	CASSEERESYTF	TGTGCCAGCAGTGAAGAAAGGGAGAGCTACACCTTC
few	TRBD2	TRBJ2-3	TRBV20-1	CSSLPSGARTDTQYF	TGCAGTTCGCTTCCTAGCGGGGCACGCACAGATACGCAGTATTTT
few	TRBD1	TRBJ1-1	TRBV20-1	CSARSSDRGNTEAFF	TGCAGTGCTCGCAGTTCGGACAGGGGAAACACTGAAGCTTTCTTT
-	TRBD2	TRBJ2-7	TRBV4-1	CASSQGTSGEGYEQYF	TGCGCCAGCAGCCAAGGGACTAGCGGAGAGGGTTACGAGCAGTACTTC
-	TRBD1	TRBJ1-2	TRBV27	CASTLTGLNYGYTF	TGTGCCAGCACCCTGACAGGGCTAAACTATGGCTACACCTTC
once	-	TRBJ2-1	TRBV28	CASGKFNEQFF	TGTGCCAGCGGCAAGTTCAATGAGCAGTTCTTC
-	TRBD1	TRBJ2-5	TRBV5-1	CASSPSGTGEETQYF	TGCGCCAGCAGCCCCTCCGGGACAGGGGAAGAGACCCAGTACTTC
few	TRBD2	TRBJ2-1	TRBV7-2	CASSLALAGGRGNEQFF	TGTGCCAGCAGCTTAGCACTAGCGGGGGGGCGAGGCAATGAGCAGTTCTTC
-	TRBD1	TRBJ2-6	TRBV4-3	CASSQDPIIGQGFTGANVLTF	TGCGCCAGCAGCCAAGACCCGATTATTGGACAGGGGTTTACTGGGGCCAACGTCCTGACTTTC
-	-	TRBJ1-4	TRBV20-1	CSARQGGKLFF	TGCAGTGCTAGACAGGGAGGAAAACTGTTTTTT